This TCR beta chain originates from a study of early T cells in non-severe SARS-CoV-2 infection. Study-wide context: Unsorted whole blood bulk RNA was sequenced, with unpaired chains. The study, taken as a whole, reports: Reliance on VDJdb matching favored anti-spike CD8 responses; private and CD4 specificities were missed.

Regarding this clonotype: Its specificity is unknown. One end of the junction fails to match germline, which may point to a read error.

Looked up from germline, CDR1 is DFQATT and CDR2 is SNEGSKA (reference sequence). This CDR3 has 14 residues. Individual cDNA molecules were tagged with unique molecular identifiers, the study reported. TCRdb recomputed calls from the 5' RACE reads with MiXCR, one row per CDR3 protein. The repertoire holds more than 60,000 distinct CDR3 sequences, with around 4.9% as singletons. J is TRBJ2-7 and V is TRBV20-1; a weak D match, TRBD1 (6 bases). Sequenced: whole blood. The TCR originated in an adult who was a healthcare worker with PCR-confirmed SARS-CoV-2 infection or an uninfected control (not recorded which). The CDR3 DNA is TGCAGTGCTACACAGGGTAGTAGAGCCTACGAGCAGTACTTT. This codes for CSATQGSRAYEQYF.